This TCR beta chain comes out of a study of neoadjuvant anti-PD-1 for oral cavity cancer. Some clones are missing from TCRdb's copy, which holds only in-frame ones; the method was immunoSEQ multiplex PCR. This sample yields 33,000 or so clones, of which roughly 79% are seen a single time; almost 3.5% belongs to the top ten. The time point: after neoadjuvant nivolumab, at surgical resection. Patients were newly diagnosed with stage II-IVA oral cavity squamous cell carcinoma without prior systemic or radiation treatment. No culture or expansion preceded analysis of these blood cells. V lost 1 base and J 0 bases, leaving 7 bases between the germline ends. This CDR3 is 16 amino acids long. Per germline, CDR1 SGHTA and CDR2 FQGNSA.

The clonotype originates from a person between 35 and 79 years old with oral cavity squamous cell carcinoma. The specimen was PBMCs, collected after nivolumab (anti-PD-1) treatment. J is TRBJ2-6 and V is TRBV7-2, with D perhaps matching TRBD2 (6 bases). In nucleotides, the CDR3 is TGTGCCAGCAGCTTAGGGGGAGGCTCTGGGGCCAACGTCCTGACTTTC. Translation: CASSLGGGSGANVLTF. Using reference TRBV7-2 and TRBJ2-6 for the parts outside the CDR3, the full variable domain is GAGVSQSPSNKVTEKGKDVELRCDPISGHTALYWYRQSLGQGLEFLIYFQGNSAPDKSGLPSDRFSAERTGGSVSTLTIQRTQQEDSAVYLCASSLGGGSGANVLTFGAGSRLTVL.